The 20 T cell receptor beta chains presented below share a single source sample, sequenced in a study of post-analysis software for immune sequencing data. Notes on the study in general: With TRBV5-6, TRBV5-1 and TRBV20-1 included, five TRBV segments were more frequent in patients than in controls.

TCR beta cDNA libraries had unique molecular identifiers. TCRdb processed the PCR reads anew with MiXCR; each CDR3 protein has one entry. The data show hundreds of thousands of distinct CDR3 sequences, with around 64% seen just once and approximately 10% held by the top ten. Their antigens are not known. Specimen: blood. These receptors all come from a girl aged 2 to 10 with multiple sclerosis.

This sequence joins TRBV11-3 and TRBJ2-3; D call uncertain. Germline V CDR1 and CDR2: SGHNT, YENEEA. Trimming left V 2 bases short and J 0 bases short, with 9 bases between. This CDR3 has 15 amino acids. The CDR3 sequence is CASSLMSASTDTQYF. The CDR3 DNA sequence: TGTGCCAGCAGCTTAATGTCGGCAAGCACAGATACGCAGTATTTT.

This chain uses TRBV2 with TRBJ2-5; D is ambiguous. The CDR3 sequence is 14 residues long. Trimming removed 2 bases from V and 2 bases from J, with 9 bases in between. The germline V gene encodes CDR1 SNHLY and CDR2 FYNNEI. CDR3 sequence (DNA): TGTGCCAGCAGTGAATTCTTGGCTCAAGAGACCCAGTACTTC. As protein: CASSEFLAQETQYF.

This sequence joins TRBV7-9 and TRBJ2-5; 7 nucleotides line up with TRBD1. V was pared by 5 bases and J by 1 base, with 4 bases of the junction left unmatched. CDR1 is SEHNR and CDR2 is FQNEAQ in the germline V gene (reference sequence). This CDR3 comprises 14 residues. The CDR3 nucleotides are TGTGCCAGCAGCCCGACAGGGACCCAAGAGACCCAGTACTTC. It encodes CASSPTGTQETQYF.

The chain recombines TRBV29-1 with TRBJ2-1, with TRBD2 identical over 10 bases. CDR1 SQVTM and CDR2 ANQGSEA come from the germline V gene. Trimming cost V 8 bases and J 3 bases; bases outside gene matches: 4. There are 13 residues in the CDR3. The CDR3 sequence: CSTASGGYNEQFF. The CDR3 nucleotides read TGCAGCACGGCTAGCGGGGGCTACAATGAGCAGTTCTTC.

This clonotype turned up a few times. The V call is TRBV20-1, the J call TRBJ1-2, with a tentative D call TRBD1 (6 bases). The CDR3 is 13 amino acids. V lost 0 bases, J lost 2 bases, and 7 bases lay in between. Germline V gives CDR1 DFQATT, CDR2 SNEGSKA (reference sequence). The DNA of the CDR3 is TGCAGTGCTAGAGAGGGGGCGAACTATGGCTACACCTTC. Its translation: CSAREGANYGYTF.

This clonotype was picked up a small number of times. For the CDR3, the DNA is TGCAGTGCCTCCGGGACAGGGCAAAATGAGCAGTTCTTC. Its protein product is CSASGTGQNEQFF. The J gene is TRBJ2-1, the V gene TRBV20-1, with 9 bases identical to TRBD1. Trimming removed 6 bases from V and 7 bases from J; junction bases left unmatched: 7. The CDR3 is 13 amino acids. Germline CDR1 reads DFQATT; CDR2 reads SNEGSKA (reference sequence).

The V gene is TRBV21-1, the J gene TRBJ2-7; TRBD1 is the table's D call, not checked against the DNA. TRBV21-1 is shown as a pseudogene. The CDR3 length is 16 residues. CDR3 in amino acids: CASSKARGTSSYEQYF. The CDR3 bases are TGTGCCAGCAGCAAAGCTCGAGGGACGAGCTCCTACGAGCAGTACTTC.

The chain has TRBV7-3 and TRBJ2-7; D is ambiguous. The CDR3 loop spans 14 amino acids. The germline V gene has CDR1 SGHTA and CDR2 FQGTGA. Trimming left V 3 bases short and J 1 base short, with 10 bases between. The CDR3 spells CASSFDARSYEQYF. The DNA for the CDR3 is TGTGCCAGCAGCTTTGACGCCAGGTCCTACGAGCAGTACTTC.

This clonotype came up a few times. The chain has TRBV7-2 and TRBJ2-4; D is perhaps TRBD2 (6 bases). Matching the DNA end better, TRBJ2-7 makes the J call doubtful. The CDR3 has 13 residues. CDR1 and CDR2 (germline): SGHTA, FQGNSA. CDR3 DNA sequence: TGTGCCAGCAGCTACGGAGGGGTCTACGAGCAGTACTTC. Protein: CASSYGGVYEQYF.

In its sample, this clonotype was seen once. The V and J genes are TRBV11-2 and TRBJ2-3; D is tentatively TRBD1 or TRBD2 (5 bases each). The CDR3 spans 16 residues. Trimming removed 4 bases from V and 0 bases from J, with 14 bases in between. Per the germline V gene, CDR1 is SGHAT and CDR2 is FQNNGV. CDR3 loop: CASSSGTDSSTDTQYF. The CDR3 DNA reads as TGTGCCAGCAGCTCGGGGACGGACTCTAGCACAGATACGCAGTATTTT.

The rearrangement joins TRBV7-3 to TRBJ2-1; 7 bases agree with TRBD2. Germline lookup yields CDR1 SGHTA and CDR2 FQGTGA. CDR3 size: 16 residues. Trimming at V came to 1 base and at J to 6 bases, leaving 9 bases not matched to a gene. The CDR3 region is CASSLRGGRAPNEQFF. As DNA, the CDR3 is TGTGCCAGCAGCTTAAGAGGAGGGAGGGCCCCCAATGAGCAGTTCTTC. Drawing the rest from reference TRBV7-3 and TRBJ2-1, the complete variable domain is GAGVSQTPSNKVTEKGKYVELRCDPISGHTALYWYRQSLGQGPEFLIYFQGTGAADDSGLPNDRFFAVRPEGSVSTLKIQRTERGDSAVYLCASSLRGGRAPNEQFFGPGTRLTVL.

This clonotype has more than one count but fewer than ten. V usage is TRBV11-2 and J usage is TRBJ2-5, with TRBD2 matching 8 bases. This CDR3 has 15 residues. The trim removed 2 bases at V and 5 bases at J, leaving 7 bases unmatched. Germline loops: CDR1 SGHAT, CDR2 FQNNGV. CDR3 amino acids: CASSLYRAGVETQYF. In DNA form, the CDR3 reads TGTGCCAGCAGCTTATATAGAGCGGGAGTTGAGACCCAGTACTTC.

This chain connects TRBV12-3 or TRBV12-4 to TRBJ2-3; 7 bases are shared with TRBD2. The CDR3 loop spans 15 amino acids. Trimming removed 3 bases from V and 2 bases from J; junction bases left unmatched: 5. The CDR3 loop is CASSFGGGNTDTQYF. DNA for the CDR3: TGTGCCAGCAGTTTTGGGGGGGGGAACACAGATACGCAGTATTTT.

The chain recombines TRBV6-5 with TRBJ2-3; D may be TRBD1 (6 bases). In germline, CDR1 is MNHEY, CDR2 SVGAGI. The CDR3 extends over 11 amino acids. Trimming removed 9 bases from V and 3 bases from J, with 7 bases in between. Here the CDR3 reads CASTGTDTQYF. The CDR3 DNA reads TGTGCCAGTACAGGGACAGATACGCAGTATTTT.

This clonotype was seen more than once but under ten times. The V gene is TRBV7-9, the J gene TRBJ2-5; 7 nucleotides line up with TRBD1. V shed 3 bases, J shed 5 bases, and the junction held 9 bases outside the gene matches. The length of the CDR3 is 15 residues. Germline loops: CDR1 SEHNR, CDR2 FQNEAQ (reference sequence). The CDR3 region is CASSFTQGTVETQYF. In DNA, the CDR3 is TGTGCCAGCAGCTTCACACAGGGGACGGTGGAGACCCAGTACTTC.

This clonotype was observed a handful of times. The CDR3 nucleotides read TGTGCCAGCAGCTCACAGGCAAATGAAGCTTTCTTT. Translated: CASSSQANEAFF. The rearrangement uses TRBV13 and TRBJ1-1, with a possible D match to TRBD1 (5 bases). CDR3 length equals 12 residues. The ends were cut back, 4 bases at V and 7 bases at J, with 10 bases in the middle. Germline CDR1 and CDR2: PRHDT and FYEKMQ (reference sequence). The full variable domain, completed using reference TRBV13 and TRBJ1-1, is AAGVIQSPRHLIKEKRETATLKCYPIPRHDTVYWYQQGPGQDPQFLISFYEKMQSDKGSIPDRFSAQQFSDYHSELNMSSLELGDSALYFCASSSQANEAFFGQGTRLTVV.

This chain joins TRBV20-1 and TRBJ2-1; either TRBD1 or TRBD2 may supply D (5 bases each). V was cut by 5 bases and J by 0 bases, with 14 bases left in between. Germline V lookup: CDR1 DFQATT, CDR2 SNEGSKA (reference sequence). CDR3 length: 15 amino acids. In nucleotides, the CDR3 is TGCAGTGCTGCAAAGCCAGGGAGCTCCTACAATGAGCAGTTCTTC. Translating gives CSAAKPGSSYNEQFF.

The V gene is TRBV20-1, the J gene TRBJ2-3; D ambiguous. The CDR3 sequence is 15 residues long. V shed 5 bases and J shed 4 bases, with 19 bases lying between them. Germline assignment: CDR1 DFQATT and CDR2 SNEGSKA (reference sequence). The CDR3, as DNA: TGCAGTGCTCGGCCCCCAGCGTTTTCCCCAGATACGCAGTATTTT. It yields the protein CSARPPAFSPDTQYF.

V usage is TRBV18 and J usage is TRBJ2-3; 7 positions agree with TRBD2. The trim removed 0 bases at V and 2 bases at J, leaving 5 bases unmatched. The CDR3 runs 16 residues. Germline values: CDR1 KGHSH, CDR2 LQKENI. CDR3 protein: CASSPPLGRATDTQYF. As DNA, the CDR3 is TGTGCCAGCTCACCACCGCTAGGGAGGGCCACAGATACGCAGTATTTT. The complete variable domain, with remaining parts taken from reference TRBV18 and TRBJ2-3, reads NAGVMQNPRHLVRRRGQEARLRCSPMKGHSHVYWYRQLPEEGLKFMVYLQKENIIDESGMPKERFSAEFPKEGPSILRIQQVVRGDSAAYFCASSPPLGRATDTQYFGPGTRLTVL.

The chain employs TRBV9 and TRBJ1-1; 7 nucleotides align to TRBD1. After removal of 4 bases from V and 0 bases from J, the junction contained 9 bases not matched to a gene. The CDR3 is 16 amino acids. Germline V gene lookup returns CDR1 SGDLS and CDR2 YYNGEE. CDR3 amino acids: CASSPGTGTVNTEAFF. The CDR3 coding sequence is TGTGCCAGCAGCCCTGGTACCGGGACAGTGAACACTGAAGCTTTCTTT. Filled out from reference TRBV9 and TRBJ1-1, the complete variable domain reads DSGVTQTPKHLITATGQRVTLRCSPRSGDLSVYWYQQSLDQGLQFLIQYYNGEERAKGNILERFSAQQFPDLHSELNLSSLELGDSALYFCASSPGTGTVNTEAFFGQGTRLTVV.